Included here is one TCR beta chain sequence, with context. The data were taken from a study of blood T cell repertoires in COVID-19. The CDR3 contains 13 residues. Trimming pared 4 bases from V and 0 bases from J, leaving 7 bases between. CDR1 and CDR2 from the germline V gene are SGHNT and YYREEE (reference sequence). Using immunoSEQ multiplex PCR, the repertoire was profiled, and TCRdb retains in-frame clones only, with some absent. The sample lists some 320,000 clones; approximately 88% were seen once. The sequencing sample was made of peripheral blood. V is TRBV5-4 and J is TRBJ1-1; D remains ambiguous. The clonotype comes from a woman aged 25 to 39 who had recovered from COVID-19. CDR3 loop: CASSREVNTEAFF. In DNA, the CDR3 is TGTGCCAGCAGCCGAGAGGTGAACACTGAAGCTTTCTTT. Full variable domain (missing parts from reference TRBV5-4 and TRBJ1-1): ETGVTQSPTHLIKTRGQQVTLRCSSQSGHNTVSWYQQALGQGPQFIFQYYREEENGRGNFPPRFSGLQFPNYSSELNVNALELDDSALYLCASSREVNTEAFFGQGTRLTVV.